The 10 T cell receptor beta chains reported below all come from one sample, sequenced in a study of T-cell memory formation after mild COVID-19. A single record per CDR3 protein comes from TCRdb applying MiXCR to the 5' RACE reads. The sample contains around 150,000 distinct CDR3 sequences, 30% to 35% of which appear only once. Specimen: PBMCs or a T cell subset sorted from them (not recorded which). The receptors derive from an adult woman who had mild COVID-19 (a few samples of this study predate the infection). Cell type and time point are not known.

The chain recombines TRBV28 with TRBJ1-1; D is possibly TRBD1 (6 bases). CDR3 length equals 19 residues. Trimming removed 5 bases at V and 5 bases at J, with 30 bases between. Germline V gives CDR1 MDHEN, CDR2 SYDVKM. The CDR3 coding sequence is TGTGCCAGCAGTCCCAATCCTCTAATGGGGGGGGCCAGATTTACTGAAGCTTTCTTT. Translation gives CASSPNPLMGGARFTEAFF.

This chain uses TRBV7-2 with TRBJ2-2; 9 bases match TRBD1. The CDR3 contains 15 residues. The germline CDR1 and CDR2 sequences are SGHTA and FQGNSA. The junction had 6 bases not matched to a gene; V was cut back by 6 bases and J by 4 bases. CDR3 residues: CASSSGQGGTGELFF. The DNA for the CDR3 is TGTGCCAGCAGTTCGGGACAGGGTGGCACCGGGGAGCTGTTTTTT.

This chain links TRBV19 with TRBJ1-5; a weak D match, TRBD1 (5 bases). Per the germline V gene, CDR1 is LNHDA and CDR2 is SQIVND (reference sequence). This CDR3 region has 13 residues. The V end was cut by 9 bases, the J end by 9 bases, with 18 bases between. The CDR3 nucleotides are TGTGCCAGCCGACCCGGGGACGTAGGGCCCCAGCATTTT. Translating gives CASRPGDVGPQHF.

The gene calls are TRBV7-9 and TRBJ1-1; 8 positions agree with TRBD1. CDR1 is SEHNR, CDR2 FQNEAQ, per germline (reference sequence). The CDR3 loop spans 15 amino acids. V shed 0 bases, J shed 2 bases, and the junction held 2 bases outside the gene matches. The DNA of the CDR3 is TGTGCCAGCAGCTTAGCTACAGGGGGAAACACTGAAGCTTTCTTT. This gives the protein CASSLATGGNTEAFF.

This clonotype came up a few times. The gene calls are TRBV12-3 or TRBV12-4 and TRBJ2-3; TRBD2 aligns across 7 bases. J was trimmed by 1 base and V by 3 bases; bases with no gene match: 4. The CDR3 runs 15 residues. The CDR3 loop reads CASSFGGVGTDTQYF. The CDR3 region has the DNA TGTGCCAGCAGTTTTGGGGGGGTCGGCACAGATACGCAGTATTTT.

V is TRBV10-3 and J is TRBJ2-1; 9 bases are shared with TRBD2. CDR1 and CDR2 (germline): ENHRY, SYGVKD. There are 15 residues in the CDR3. The V segment lost 4 bases and the J segment 3 bases; nucleotides outside the gene matches: 4. The CDR3, as DNA: TGTGCCATCAGTGGAGAACTAGCGGGCTACAATGAGCAGTTCTTC. Its protein is CAISGELAGYNEQFF.

This clonotype was picked up a small number of times. The rearrangement uses TRBV6-2 or TRBV6-3 and TRBJ2-7; the D gene is possibly TRBD2 (5 bases). CDR3 size: 15 residues. CDR1 and CDR2 (germline): MNHEY, SVGEGT. V gave up 5 bases and J gave up 2 bases, with 16 bases separating them. The CDR3, as DNA: TGTGCCAGCAGTCTCGGCGGGCGCCGAACCTACGAGCAGTACTTC. Translation gives CASSLGGRRTYEQYF.

This clonotype was observed many times. The CDR3 protein is CSVRSQRYTGELFF. DNA for the CDR3: TGCAGCGTCCGGAGCCAGCGGTACACCGGGGAGCTGTTTTTT. The chain employs TRBV29-1 and TRBJ2-2, with D possibly TRBD2 on 5 matching bases. V lost 6 bases and J lost 3, with 14 bases in between. The CDR3 sequence is 14 residues long. Germline V gene data show CDR1 as SQVTM and CDR2 as ANQGSEA.

This clonotype was found a few times. The chain has TRBV29-1 and TRBJ2-7; D is possibly TRBD2 (6 bases). V was cut by 6 bases and J by 2 bases, with 14 bases left in between. The CDR3 extends over 13 amino acids. Germline V gives CDR1 SQVTM, CDR2 ANQGSEA. This CDR3 is CSVATGLTYEQYF. For the CDR3, the DNA is TGCAGCGTGGCAACGGGACTTACCTACGAGCAGTACTTC.

The chain uses TRBV6-1 and TRBJ2-1; TRBD2 matches 7 bases. Germline V gene sequence: CDR1 MNHNS, CDR2 SASEGT. Trimming took 9 bases from V and 6 from J; bases not matched to a gene: 14. The CDR3 sequence is 15 residues long. The CDR3 reads CASSRLAGDSNEQFF. CDR3 DNA: TGTGCCAGTTCTCGCCTGGCGGGGGACTCCAATGAGCAGTTCTTC.